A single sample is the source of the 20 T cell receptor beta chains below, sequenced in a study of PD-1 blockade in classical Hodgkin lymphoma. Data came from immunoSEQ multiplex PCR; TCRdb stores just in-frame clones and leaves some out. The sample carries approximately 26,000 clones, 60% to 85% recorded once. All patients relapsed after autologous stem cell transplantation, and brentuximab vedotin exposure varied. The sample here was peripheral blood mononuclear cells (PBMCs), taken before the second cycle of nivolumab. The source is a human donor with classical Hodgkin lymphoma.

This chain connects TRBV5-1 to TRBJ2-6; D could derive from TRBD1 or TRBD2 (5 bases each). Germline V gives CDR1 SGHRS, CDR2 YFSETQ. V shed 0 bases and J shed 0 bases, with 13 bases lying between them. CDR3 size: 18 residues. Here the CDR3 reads CASSLEGLGSSGANVLTF. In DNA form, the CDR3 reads TGCGCCAGCAGCTTGGAGGGGTTGGGGAGCTCTGGGGCCAACGTCCTGACTTTC.

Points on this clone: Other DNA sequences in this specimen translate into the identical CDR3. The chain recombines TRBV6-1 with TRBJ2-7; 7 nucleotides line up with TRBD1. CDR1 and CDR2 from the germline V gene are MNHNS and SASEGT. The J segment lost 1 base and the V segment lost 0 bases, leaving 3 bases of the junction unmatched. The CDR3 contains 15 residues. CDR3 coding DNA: TGTGCCAGCAGTGAAGCAGGGACAGCATCCTACGAGCAGTACTTC. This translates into CASSEAGTASYEQYF.

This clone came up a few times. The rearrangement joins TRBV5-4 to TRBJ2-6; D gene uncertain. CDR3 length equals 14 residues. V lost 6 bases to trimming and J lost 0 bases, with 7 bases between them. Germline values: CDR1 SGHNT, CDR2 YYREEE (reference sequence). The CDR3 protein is CASTPDSGANVLTF. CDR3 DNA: TGTGCCAGCACACCAGACTCTGGGGCCAACGTCCTGACTTTC.

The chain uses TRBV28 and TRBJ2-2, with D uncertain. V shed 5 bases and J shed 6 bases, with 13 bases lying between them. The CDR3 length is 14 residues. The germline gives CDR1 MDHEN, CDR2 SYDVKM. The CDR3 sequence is CASSNLDPPGELFF. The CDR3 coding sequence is TGTGCCAGCAGTAACCTTGACCCACCCGGGGAGCTGTTTTTT.

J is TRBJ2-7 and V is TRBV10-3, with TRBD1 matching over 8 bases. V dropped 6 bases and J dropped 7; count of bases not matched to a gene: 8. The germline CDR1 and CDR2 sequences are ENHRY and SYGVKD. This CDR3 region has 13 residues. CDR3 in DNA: TGTGCCATCAGACAGGGGGACCTTAGGGAGCAGTACTTC. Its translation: CAIRQGDLREQYF.

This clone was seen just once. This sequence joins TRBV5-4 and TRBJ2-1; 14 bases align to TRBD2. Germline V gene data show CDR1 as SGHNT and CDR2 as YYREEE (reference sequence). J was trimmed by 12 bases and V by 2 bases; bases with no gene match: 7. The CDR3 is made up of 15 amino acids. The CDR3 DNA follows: TGTGCCAGCAGCTTCGGGACTAGCGGGAGATTTGGGCAGTTCTTC. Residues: CASSFGTSGRFGQFF.

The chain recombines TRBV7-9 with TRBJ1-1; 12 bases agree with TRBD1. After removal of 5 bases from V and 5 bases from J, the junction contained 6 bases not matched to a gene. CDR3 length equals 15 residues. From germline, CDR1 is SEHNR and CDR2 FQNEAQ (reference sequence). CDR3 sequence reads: CASSPGQGARTEAFF. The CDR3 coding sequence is TGTGCCAGCAGCCCGGGACAGGGGGCGAGGACTGAAGCTTTCTTT.

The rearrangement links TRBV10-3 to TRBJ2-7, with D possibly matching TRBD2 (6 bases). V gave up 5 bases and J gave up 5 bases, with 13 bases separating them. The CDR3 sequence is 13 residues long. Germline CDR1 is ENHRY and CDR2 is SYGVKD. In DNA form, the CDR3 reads TGTGCCATCAGTCGGCAGGGAGGCAACGAGCAGTACTTC. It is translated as CAISRQGGNEQYF.

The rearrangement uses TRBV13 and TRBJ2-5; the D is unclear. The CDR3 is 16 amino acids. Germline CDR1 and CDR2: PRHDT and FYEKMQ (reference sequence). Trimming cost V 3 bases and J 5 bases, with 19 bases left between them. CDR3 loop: CASSLFGVGRSETQYF. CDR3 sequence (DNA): TGTGCCAGCAGCTTGTTTGGAGTTGGGCGGTCGGAGACCCAGTACTTC.

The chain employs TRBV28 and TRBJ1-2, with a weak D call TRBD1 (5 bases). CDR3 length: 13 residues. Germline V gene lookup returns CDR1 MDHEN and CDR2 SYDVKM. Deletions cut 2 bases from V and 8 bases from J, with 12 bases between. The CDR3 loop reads CASSLTRVRGYTF. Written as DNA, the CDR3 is TGTGCCAGCAGTTTAACCAGGGTTAGGGGCTACACCTTC.

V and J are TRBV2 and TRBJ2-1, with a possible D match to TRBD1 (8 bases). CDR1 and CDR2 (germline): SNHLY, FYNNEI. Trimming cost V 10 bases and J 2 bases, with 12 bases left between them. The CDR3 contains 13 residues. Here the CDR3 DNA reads TGTGCCACCACAGGGGGGGCCTACAATGAGCAGTTCTTC. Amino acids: CATTGGAYNEQFF.

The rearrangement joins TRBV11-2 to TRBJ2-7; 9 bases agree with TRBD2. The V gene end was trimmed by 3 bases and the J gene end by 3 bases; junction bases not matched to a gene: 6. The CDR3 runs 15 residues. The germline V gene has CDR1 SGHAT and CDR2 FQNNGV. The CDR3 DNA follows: TGTGCCAGCAGCTTCAGACTAGCGGCGGGCTACGAGCAGTACTTC. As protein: CASSFRLAAGYEQYF.

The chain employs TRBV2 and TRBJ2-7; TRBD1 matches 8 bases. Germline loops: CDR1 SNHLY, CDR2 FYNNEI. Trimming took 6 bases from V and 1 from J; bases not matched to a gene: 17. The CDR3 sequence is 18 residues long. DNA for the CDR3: TGTGCCAGCAGATCGTTCAGGGGGCAACAATACTTATCCTACGAGCAGTACTTC. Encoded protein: CASRSFRGQQYLSYEQYF.

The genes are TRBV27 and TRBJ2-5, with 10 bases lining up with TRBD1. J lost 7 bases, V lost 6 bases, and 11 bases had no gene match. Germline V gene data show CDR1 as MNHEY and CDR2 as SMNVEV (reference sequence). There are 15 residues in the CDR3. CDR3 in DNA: TGTGCCAGCAGGTCACCGGGACAGGGGACTAGGACCCAGTACTTC. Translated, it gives CASRSPGQGTRTQYF.

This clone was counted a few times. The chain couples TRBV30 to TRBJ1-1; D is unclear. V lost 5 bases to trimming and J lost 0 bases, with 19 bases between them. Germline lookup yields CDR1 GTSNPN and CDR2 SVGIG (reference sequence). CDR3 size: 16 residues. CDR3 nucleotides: TGTGCCTGGGACGTCGGACGGCTGCCGATGAACACTGAAGCTTTCTTT. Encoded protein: CAWDVGRLPMNTEAFF.

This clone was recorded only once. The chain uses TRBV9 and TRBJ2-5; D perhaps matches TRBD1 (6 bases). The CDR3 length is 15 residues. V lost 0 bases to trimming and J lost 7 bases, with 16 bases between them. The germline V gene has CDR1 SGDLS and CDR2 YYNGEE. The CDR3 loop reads CASSVAPQGLGTQYF. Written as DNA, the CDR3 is TGTGCCAGCAGCGTAGCCCCCCAGGGGTTGGGGACCCAGTACTTC.

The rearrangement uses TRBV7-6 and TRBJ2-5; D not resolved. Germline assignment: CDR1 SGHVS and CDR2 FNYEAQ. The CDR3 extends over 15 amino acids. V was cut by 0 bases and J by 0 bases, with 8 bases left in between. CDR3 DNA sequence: TGTGCCAGCAGCTTAGCAGGCGTTTACCAAGAGACCCAGTACTTC. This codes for CASSLAGVYQETQYF.

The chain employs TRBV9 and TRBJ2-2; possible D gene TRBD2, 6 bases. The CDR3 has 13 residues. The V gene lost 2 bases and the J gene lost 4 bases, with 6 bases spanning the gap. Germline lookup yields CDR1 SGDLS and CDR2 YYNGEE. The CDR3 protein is CASSVGLTGELFF. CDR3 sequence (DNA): TGTGCCAGCAGCGTGGGACTCACCGGGGAGCTGTTTTTT.

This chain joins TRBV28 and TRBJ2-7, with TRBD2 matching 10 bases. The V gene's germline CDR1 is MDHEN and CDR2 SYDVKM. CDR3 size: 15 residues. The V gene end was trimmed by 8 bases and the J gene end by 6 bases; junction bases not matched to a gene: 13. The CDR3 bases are TGTGCCAGCTGGGAGGGGGCTAGCGGGAGAGCCGAGCAGTACTTC. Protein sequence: CASWEGASGRAEQYF.

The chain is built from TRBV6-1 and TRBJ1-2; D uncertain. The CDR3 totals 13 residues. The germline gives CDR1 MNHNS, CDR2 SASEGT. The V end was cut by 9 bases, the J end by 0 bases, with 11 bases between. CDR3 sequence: CASREMANYGYTF. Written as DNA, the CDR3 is TGTGCCAGTAGGGAGATGGCTAACTATGGCTACACCTTC.